Many counts were recorded for the clone carrying this TCR beta chain. Its target is not known. TCRdb reanalysed the 5' RACE reads using MiXCR and keeps one entry per CDR3 protein. This sample carries roughly 490,000 distinct CDR3 sequences, approximately 5.3% of them seen once, and the ten largest clones take roughly 3.5%. The entry originates in a study of CD8 T cells in ankylosing spondylitis. Whole-study results and caveats: A motif in TCR beta, a set of under ten highly homologous variants, appeared characteristic of ankylosing spondylitis blood.

This CDR3 has 14 residues. The germline V gene has CDR1 MNHNS and CDR2 SASEGT. Trimming pared 1 base from V and 4 bases from J, leaving 9 bases between. This receptor was obtained from a male donor with ankylosing spondylitis. The sequenced material came from blood, either unsorted or a sorted T cell fraction (not recorded which). This chain links TRBV6-1 with TRBJ2-3, with D possibly TRBD2 on 5 matching bases. The CDR3 sequence: CASSEVAAADTQYF. The CDR3 bases are TGTGCCAGCAGTGAAGTGGCAGCGGCAGATACGCAGTATTTT.